The rows below give T cell receptor beta chains drawn from one sample of a study of T cells in Graves' hyperthyroidism and ophthalmopathy. TCRdb ran MiXCR on the multiplex PCR reads and lists one entry per CDR3 protein. In the table there are around 500,000 distinct CDR3 sequences, around a fifth of which are singletons. Sample: blood. These receptors were collected from a woman in her sixties or seventies with Graves' ophthalmopathy. Both conserved end residues are part of each CDR3. A D gene is named only where the DNA matches it firmly. Clone size is shown for a subset of rows, as once, few, many or a class of expanded clone.

clone_size d_call j_call v_call cdr3_aa cdr3_nt
many . TRBJ1-2 TRBV7-9 CASSGLNSYGYTF TGTGCCAGCAGCGGACTTAACAGCTATGGCTACACCTTC
many . TRBJ2-3 TRBV9 CASSVVAGNTDTQYF TGTGCCAGCAGCGTAGTCGCGGGGAACACAGATACGCAGTATTTT
. . TRBJ1-2 TRBV18 CASSESAEPYGYTF TGTGCCAGCTCTGAGTCGGCGGAACCCTATGGCTACACCTTC
. . TRBJ1-5 TRBV6-2/TRBV6-3 CASSQGHNQPQHF TGTGCCAGCAGTCAAGGGCACAATCAGCCCCAGCATTTT
. . TRBJ1-2 TRBV28 CASDSFYGYTF TGTGCCAGCGATTCCTTTTATGGCTACACCTTC
few . TRBJ2-3 TRBV6-1 CASSGQGLDTQYF TGTGCCAGCAGTGGGCAGGGTTTGGATACGCAGTATTTT
few TRBD1 TRBJ1-3 TRBV2 CASSQQGARNTIYF TGTGCCAGCTCTCAACAGGGGGCAAGAAACACCATATATTTT
. . TRBJ2-7 TRBV28 CASAGRGSYEQYF TGTGCCAGCGCAGGAAGGGGCTCCTACGAGCAGTACTTC
. TRBD2 TRBJ2-1 TRBV6-1 CASLVLAGGAYNEQFF TGTGCCAGCCTAGTTTTAGCGGGAGGGGCCTACAATGAGCAGTTCTTC
. TRBD1 TRBJ2-1 TRBV5-6 CASSLAGGQEQFF TGTGCCAGCAGCTTGGCAGGGGGACAGGAGCAGTTCTTC
. TRBD1 TRBJ2-1 TRBV19 CASSIWQGVGSNEQFF TGTGCCAGTAGTATCTGGCAGGGGGTAGGTTCGAATGAGCAGTTCTTC
. TRBD2 TRBJ2-1 TRBV20-1 CSARGLAGVSEQFF TGCAGTGCTAGAGGACTAGCGGGAGTATCTGAGCAGTTCTTC
. . TRBJ2-5 TRBV12-5 CASGSRSRDPGQETQYF TGTGCTAGTGGTTCAAGAAGCCGGGACCCTGGGCAAGAGACCCAGTACTTC
. . TRBJ1-1 TRBV9 CASSGTVTEAFF TGTGCCAGCAGCGGGACAGTCACTGAAGCTTTCTTT
few . TRBJ1-2 TRBV6-1 CASSEVSNYGYTF TGTGCCAGCAGTGAAGTATCAAACTATGGCTACACCTTC
few TRBD1 TRBJ2-7 TRBV20-1 CSASGTGSPYEQYF TGCAGTGCTAGCGGGACAGGGTCCCCCTACGAGCAGTACTTC
few . TRBJ1-1 TRBV30 CAWNWGVNTEAFF TGTGCCTGGAACTGGGGGGTAAACACTGAAGCTTTCTTT
. . TRBJ2-7 TRBV6-1 CASSVRGTYEQYF TGTGCCAGCAGTGTCCGGGGGACCTACGAGCAGTACTTC
many TRBD1 TRBJ1-1 TRBV7-2 CASSFDRGRNTEAFF TGTGCCAGCAGCTTCGACAGGGGGCGGAATACTGAAGCTTTCTTT
few . TRBJ2-3 TRBV29-1 CSVEDLPGPSTDTQYF TGCAGCGTTGAAGATCTACCGGGCCCTAGCACAGATACGCAGTATTTT
few . TRBJ1-2 TRBV7-2 CASSGGHSGGYTF TGTGCCAGCAGCGGGGGACATTCCGGTGGCTACACCTTC
. . TRBJ2-2 TRBV29-1 CSVEDRSYTGELFF TGCAGCGTTGAAGACAGGTCCTACACCGGGGAGCTGTTTTTT
few . TRBJ1-1 TRBV2 CASSPTGQALGTEAFF TGTGCCAGCAGTCCTACTGGTCAGGCTCTGGGGACTGAAGCTTTCTTT
few TRBD1 TRBJ1-4 TRBV6-1 CASSEQTGGGEKLFF TGTGCCAGCAGTGAGCAGACAGGGGGCGGTGAAAAACTGTTTTTT
few . TRBJ1-6 TRBV4-1 CASSQVLNSPLHF TGCGCCAGCAGCCAAGTACTGAATTCACCCCTCCACTTT
. . TRBJ2-5 TRBV11-2 CASRRPGTPGRPQYF TGTGCCAGCAGAAGACCCGGGACCCCGGGTAGACCCCAGTACTTC
. TRBD2 TRBJ2-3 TRBV20-1 CSASGVAGVERDTQYF TGCAGTGCTAGCGGGGTAGCGGGAGTAGAGCGTGATACGCAGTATTTT
. TRBD2 TRBJ2-1 TRBV5-1 CASAAGGRLDNEQFF TGCGCCAGCGCGGCGGGGGGTAGGTTAGACAATGAGCAGTTCTTC
many TRBD2 TRBJ2-7 TRBV7-6 CASSLATSSGKGYEQYF TGTGCCAGCAGCTTAGCTACGTCTAGCGGGAAAGGCTACGAGCAGTACTTC
many . TRBJ1-1 TRBV12-5 CASSLVSRAFF TGTGCTAGTTCGTTGGTTTCACGAGCTTTCTTT